The 5 T cell receptor beta chains below come from one sample, sequenced in a study of vaccination effects on CD4 cells after COVID-19. Using immunoSEQ multiplex PCR, the repertoire was profiled, and TCRdb retains in-frame clones only, with some absent. Of nearly 50,000 clones listed, around 80% are singletons. Their cognate antigens are unknown. Scientists isolated CD4+ T cells after an approximately ten-day culture period ended. PCR showed that the person got SARS-CoV-2 infection at some point between March and December 2020. All study participants received two doses of BNT162b2 or mRNA-1273 vaccine. The sequences come from CD4+ T cells from PBMCs cultured without peptide, collected after COVID-19 vaccination. These receptors were taken from a human donor who had a prior SARS-CoV-2 infection.

The J gene is TRBJ2-7, the V gene TRBV3-1 (or the pseudogene TRBV3-2), with D perhaps matching TRBD2 (6 bases). CDR1 is LGHDT and CDR2 is YNNKEL in the germline V gene (reference sequence). The V and J ends lost 5 bases and 2 bases respectively, with 10 bases between them. This CDR3 is 13 amino acids long. CDR3 protein: CASSSGLPYEQYF. In DNA, the CDR3 is TGTGCCAGCAGCTCGGGACTCCCCTACGAGCAGTACTTC.

This clone was seen a few times. This sequence joins TRBV3-1 (or the pseudogene TRBV3-2) and TRBJ2-7; 8 bases are a match to TRBD1. Germline CDR1 is LGHDT and CDR2 is YNNKEL (reference sequence). The ends lost 4 bases at V and 3 bases at J; junction bases unmatched: 2. The CDR3 consists of 13 residues. The CDR3 sequence: CASSPGTGYEQYF. As DNA, the CDR3 is TGTGCCAGCAGCCCAGGGACAGGCTACGAGCAGTACTTC.

J is TRBJ2-1 and V is TRBV7-9; 8 positions match TRBD2. Germline loops: CDR1 SEHNR, CDR2 FQNEAQ (reference sequence). The CDR3 is 16 residues long. Trimming cost V 2 bases and J 3 bases; bases outside gene matches: 6. CDR3 DNA: TGTGCCAGCAGCTTAAGAGGGCGGGAGGTCTACAATGAGCAGTTCTTC. Translated: CASSLRGREVYNEQFF.

The chain has TRBV19 and TRBJ2-1; the D call may be TRBD1 or TRBD2 (5 bases each). Germline CDR1 and CDR2: LNHDA and SQIVND (reference sequence). Trimming took 10 bases from V and 0 from J, leaving 19 bases between them. This CDR3 is built from 16 residues. The CDR3, as DNA: TGTGCCACCCAGCCATTAGAGGGGAGCTCCTACAATGAGCAGTTCTTC. It specifies CATQPLEGSSYNEQFF.

This clone was seen just once. The junction differs from germline at one of its ends, possibly a read error. Here the CDR3 DNA reads TGTGCCAGCAGCCGCTGGGGGATCACATCCTGG. It is translated as CASSRWGITSW. The chain employs TRBV6-5 and TRBJ1-3, with D tentatively TRBD1 (5 bases). Germline V lookup: CDR1 MNHEY, CDR2 SVGAGI. There are 11 residues in the CDR3.